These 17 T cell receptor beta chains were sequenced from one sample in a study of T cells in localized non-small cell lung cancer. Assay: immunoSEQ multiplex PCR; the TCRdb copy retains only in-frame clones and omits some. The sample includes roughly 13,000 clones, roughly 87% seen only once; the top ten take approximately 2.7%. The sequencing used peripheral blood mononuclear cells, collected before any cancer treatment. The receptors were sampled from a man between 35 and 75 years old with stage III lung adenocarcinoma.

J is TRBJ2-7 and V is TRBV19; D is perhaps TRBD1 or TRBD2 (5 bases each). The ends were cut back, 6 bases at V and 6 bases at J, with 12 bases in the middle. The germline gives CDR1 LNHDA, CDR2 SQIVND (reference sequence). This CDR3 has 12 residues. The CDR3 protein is CASSPGAGEQYF. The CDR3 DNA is TGTGCCAGTAGCCCCGGGGCTGGCGAGCAGTACTTC.

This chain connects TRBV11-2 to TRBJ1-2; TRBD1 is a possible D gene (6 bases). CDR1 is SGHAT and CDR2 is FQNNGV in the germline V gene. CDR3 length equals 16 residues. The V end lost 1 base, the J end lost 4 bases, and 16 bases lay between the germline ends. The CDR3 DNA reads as TGTGCCAGCAGCTTAGGGGGGGGACATTGGTTCTATGGCTACACCTTC. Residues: CASSLGGGHWFYGYTF.

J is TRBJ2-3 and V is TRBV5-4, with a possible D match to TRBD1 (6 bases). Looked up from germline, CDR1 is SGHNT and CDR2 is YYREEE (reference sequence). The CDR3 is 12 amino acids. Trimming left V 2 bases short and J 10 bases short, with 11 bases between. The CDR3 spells CASSFGQSAQYF. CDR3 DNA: TGTGCCAGCAGCTTTGGACAGAGCGCGCAGTATTTT.

In nucleotides, the CDR3 is TGTGCCAGCTCACCCCCAGGGGAAAAACTGTTTTTT. Its protein product is CASSPPGEKLFF. The chain recombines TRBV18 with TRBJ1-4; possible D gene TRBD1, 5 bases. V dropped 3 bases and J dropped 8 bases, with 7 bases sitting between them. The CDR3 runs to 12 residues. Germline CDR1 and CDR2: KGHSH and LQKENI.

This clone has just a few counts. CDR3 nucleotide sequence: TGCGCCAGCAGCGATGCTCGACCGGGACTAGCGGGAGGTCGGAATGAGCAGTTCTTC. Its translation: CASSDARPGLAGGRNEQFF. The chain has TRBV5-1 and TRBJ2-1, with TRBD2 matching 15 bases. CDR1 SGHRS and CDR2 YFSETQ come from the germline V gene. The CDR3 covers 19 residues. Unmatched junction bases numbered 15, after V lost 4 bases and J lost 7 bases.

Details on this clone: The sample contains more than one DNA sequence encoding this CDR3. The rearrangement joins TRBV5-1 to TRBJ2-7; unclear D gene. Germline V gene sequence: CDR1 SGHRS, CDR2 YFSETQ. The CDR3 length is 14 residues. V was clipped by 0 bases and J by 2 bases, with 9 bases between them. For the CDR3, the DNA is TGCGCCAGCAGCTTGGCGGGCGGAACCTACGAGCAGTACTTC. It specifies CASSLAGGTYEQYF.

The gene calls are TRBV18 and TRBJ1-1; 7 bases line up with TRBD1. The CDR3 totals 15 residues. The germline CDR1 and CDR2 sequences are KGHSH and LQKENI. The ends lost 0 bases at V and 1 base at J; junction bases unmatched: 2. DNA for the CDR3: TGTGCCAGCTCACCACCGACAGGGAGGAACACTGAAGCTTTCTTT. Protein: CASSPPTGRNTEAFF.

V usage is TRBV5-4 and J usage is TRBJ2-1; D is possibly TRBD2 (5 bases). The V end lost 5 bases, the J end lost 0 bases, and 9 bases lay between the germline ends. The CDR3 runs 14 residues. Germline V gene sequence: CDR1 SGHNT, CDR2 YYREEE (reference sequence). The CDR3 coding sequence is TGTGCCAGCAGTACACTAGACTCCTACAATGAGCAGTTCTTC. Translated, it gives CASSTLDSYNEQFF.

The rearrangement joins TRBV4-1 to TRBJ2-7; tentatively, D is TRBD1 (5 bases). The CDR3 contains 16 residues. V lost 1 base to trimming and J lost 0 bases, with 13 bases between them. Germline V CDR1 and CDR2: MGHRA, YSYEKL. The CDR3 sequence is CASSQAGRTSSYEQYF. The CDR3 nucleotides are TGCGCCAGCAGCCAAGCTGGACGGACAAGCTCCTACGAGCAGTACTTC.

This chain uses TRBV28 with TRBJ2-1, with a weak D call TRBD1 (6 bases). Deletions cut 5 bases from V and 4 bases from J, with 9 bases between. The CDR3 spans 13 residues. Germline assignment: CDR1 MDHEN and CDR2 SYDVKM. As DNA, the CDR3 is TGTGCCAGCAGTCTCACAGGGTACAATGAGCAGTTCTTC. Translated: CASSLTGYNEQFF.

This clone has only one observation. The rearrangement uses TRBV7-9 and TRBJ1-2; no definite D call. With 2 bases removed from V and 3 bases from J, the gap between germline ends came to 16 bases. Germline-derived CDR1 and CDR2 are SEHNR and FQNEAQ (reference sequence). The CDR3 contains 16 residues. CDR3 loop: CASSLRAGSGDYGYTF. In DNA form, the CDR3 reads TGTGCCAGCAGCTTAAGGGCAGGCTCAGGTGACTATGGCTACACCTTC.

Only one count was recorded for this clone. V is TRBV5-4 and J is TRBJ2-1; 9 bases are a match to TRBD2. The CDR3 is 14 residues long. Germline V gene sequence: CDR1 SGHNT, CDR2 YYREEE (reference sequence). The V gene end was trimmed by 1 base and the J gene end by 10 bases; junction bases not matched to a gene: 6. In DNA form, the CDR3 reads TGTGCCAGCAGCTTGAATAGCGGGAGCAGAGAGCAGTTCTTC. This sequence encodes CASSLNSGSREQFF.

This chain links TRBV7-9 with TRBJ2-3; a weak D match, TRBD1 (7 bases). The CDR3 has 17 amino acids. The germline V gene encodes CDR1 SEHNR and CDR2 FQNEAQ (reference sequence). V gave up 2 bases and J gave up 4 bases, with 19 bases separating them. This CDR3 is CASSLHPLGRGADTQYF. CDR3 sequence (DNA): TGTGCCAGCAGCTTACATCCTCTGGGCAGGGGGGCAGATACGCAGTATTTT.

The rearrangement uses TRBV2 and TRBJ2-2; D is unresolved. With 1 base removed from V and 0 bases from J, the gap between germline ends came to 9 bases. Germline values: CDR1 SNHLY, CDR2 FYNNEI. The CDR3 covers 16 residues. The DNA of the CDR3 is TGTGCCAGCAGTGAAGGGGCCACTCCGAACACCGGGGAGCTGTTTTTT. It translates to CASSEGATPNTGELFF. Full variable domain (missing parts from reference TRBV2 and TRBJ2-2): EPEVTQTPSHQVTQMGQEVILRCVPISNHLYFYWYRQILGQKVEFLVSFYNNEISEKSEIFDDQFSVERPDGSNFTLKIRSTKLEDSAMYFCASSEGATPNTGELFFGEGSRLTVL.

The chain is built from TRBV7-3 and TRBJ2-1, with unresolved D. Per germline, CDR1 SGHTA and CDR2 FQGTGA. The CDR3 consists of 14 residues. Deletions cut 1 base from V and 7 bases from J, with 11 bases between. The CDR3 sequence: CASSLNYMSNEQFF. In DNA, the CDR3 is TGTGCCAGCAGCTTAAACTATATGTCTAATGAGCAGTTCTTC. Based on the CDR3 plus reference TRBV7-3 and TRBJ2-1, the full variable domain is GAGVSQTPSNKVTEKGKYVELRCDPISGHTALYWYRQSLGQGPEFLIYFQGTGAADDSGLPNDRFFAVRPEGSVSTLKIQRTERGDSAVYLCASSLNYMSNEQFFGPGTRLTVL.

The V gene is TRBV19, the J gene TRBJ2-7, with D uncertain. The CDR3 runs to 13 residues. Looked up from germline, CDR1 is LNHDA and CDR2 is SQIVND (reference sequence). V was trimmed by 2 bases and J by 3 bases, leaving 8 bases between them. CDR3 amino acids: CASSIRSHYEQYF. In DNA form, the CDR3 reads TGTGCCAGTAGTATACGATCTCACTACGAGCAGTACTTC.

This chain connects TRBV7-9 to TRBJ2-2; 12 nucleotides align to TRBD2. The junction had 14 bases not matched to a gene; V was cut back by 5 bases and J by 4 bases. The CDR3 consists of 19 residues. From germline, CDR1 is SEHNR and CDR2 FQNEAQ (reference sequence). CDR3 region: CASSPWGTSGSKGTGELFF. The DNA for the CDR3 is TGTGCCAGCAGCCCTTGGGGGACTAGCGGGTCCAAGGGCACCGGGGAGCTGTTTTTT.